This TCR beta chain was profiled in a study of robustness of blood B and T cell sequencing (dated by TCRdb to 2017 to 2018). Some background on the complete study: The study aimed to determine how much peripheral blood is needed to reliably characterize an individual's TCRbeta and IgG repertoires. In each of the roughly 11 independently drawn blood samples, both the TCRbeta and the IgG repertoires were quantified. As technical replicates, two replicate TCRbeta cDNA libraries were made from one shared RNA pool taken from a single 10 ml draw. General findings and caveats noted by the study authors: One pair of TCRbeta libraries showed evidence of cross-contamination, likely from batch processing; the shared UMI-sequence pairs were removed. The 1,000 most abundant TCRbeta clonotypes from the pooled draws were detected in every single 10 ml sample. Across technical replicate libraries, 85% to 95% of the top 10,000 TCRbeta clonotypes in one library were also found in the other. Immediate fractionation was required for EDTA tubes, so the use of EDTA tubes in multi-site collections was limited. A full plateau was not reached by TCRbeta rarefaction curves, suggesting under-sequencing or many low-abundance clonotypes. When 3 or 4 tubes (roughly 26-45 ml blood) were combined, saturation was approached in coverage of the top 10,000 TCRbeta clonotypes. Overlap of rare TCRbeta clonotypes did not improve with pooling tubes, implying much larger blood volumes would be needed to capture them.

Its CDR3 holds 13 amino acids, cysteine through phenylalanine. Only the CDR3 portion is preserved as DNA: 39 bases, with reading frame beginning at the first base. Unmatched junction bases come to 8, with V trimmed by 10 bases and J by 3 bases. The germline V gene sets CDR1 to WSHSY and CDR2 to SAAADI. With regard to this clonotype: The antigen it recognizes is unknown. No much larger clone is present one base from it, and per-base qualities are unavailable.

Library construction relied on PCR. TCRdb names Illumina MiSeq as the instrument used. Synthesis of cDNA relied on SMARTScribe reverse transcriptase together with a 5' template-switch oligo that added a universal priming site. A 12-nucleotide random unique molecular identifier (UMI) was carried by the template-switch oligo, and each cDNA molecule was tagged with this UMI. During reverse transcription, chain-specific reverse primers targeted TCRbeta transcripts. Uracil DNA glycosylase treatment was used to remove residual template-switch adapters, and a Qiagen MinElute kit was used to purify the cDNA. The first PCR ran for 20 to 25 cycles with KAPA HiFi HotStart ReadyMix and step-out primers, divided among four 50 microliter reactions. Before any further amplification, the products of the first-round PCR were gel-purified. Illumina Nextera adapters were attached in a second PCR of approximately 8 cycles, and the libraries were then purified and pooled. For each TCRbeta molecule, the UMI barcode was captured by a 50-nucleotide 5' read. Regarding the original processing steps: The MIGEC toolkit was used to group reads by UMI into consensus reads. Forward and reverse consensus reads were merged with PEAR to produce final reads. Identical UMI-sequence pairs found in more than one library were treated as cross-sample contamination and removed by a custom decontamination script. V(D)J assignment and CDR3 extraction were performed with MIGMAP, a wrapper around IgBLAST. A TCR clonotype was defined by an identical V gene, J gene and CDR3 amino acid sequence; no sequencing was done for CDR1 and CDR2. The public reads were reprocessed in TCRdb via fastp at Q25 and MiXCR, keeping in-frame beta chains. Rows matching on CDR3 protein sequence are summarized as one entry with the most common DNA and genes. None of the V and J calls come from the authors' own analysis; TCRdb made them. The sample includes around 3,200 distinct CDR3 sequences, with about 61% observed a single time. The ten largest clones capture about 27% of the sample.

mRNA, which captures expressed receptors, was used instead of genomic DNA for quantification of TCRbeta repertoires. Without any cell sorting, leukocytes from the buffy coat were collected into Trizol, and RNA was extracted using the Direct-zol RNA MiniPrep Plus kit. To separate plasma, buffy coat and red blood cells, the EDTA blood tubes were centrifuged right away at 4 degrees C. This receptor chain uses TRBV10-2 and TRBJ1-1; 7 middle bases align to TRBD1. Material for sequencing was peripheral blood. The receptor's source is a human donor in good health. The sequenced DNA is TGCGCCACCCGGGACAGTTTGGACACTGAAGCTTTCTTT. Translated, this is CATRDSLDTEAFF.